Shown below are 8 T cell receptor beta chains from a single sample sequenced in a study of CD8 T cells in Susac syndrome. The authors reverse transcribed about 0.45 to 1 ug RNA with random hexamers. TCRdb re-called the immunoSEQ multiplex PCR reads through MiXCR, storing one row per CDR3 protein. The sample has 150,000 to 200,000 distinct CDR3 sequences; roughly nine tenths are singletons. The sequenced sample consisted of CD4+ T cells from PBMCs. The receptors here all came from a human donor with Susac syndrome.

This clonotype has just one count. The gene calls are TRBV27 and TRBJ1-6; possibly TRBD1 for D (6 bases). Germline-derived CDR1 and CDR2 are MNHEY and SMNVEV (reference sequence). The CDR3 is 15 residues long. V was trimmed by 8 bases and J by 5 bases, leaving 16 bases between them. The CDR3 nucleotides are TGTGCCAGCCGTGGGGGGCCGCCAAATAATTCACCCCTCCACTTT. Protein: CASRGGPPNNSPLHF.

This chain joins TRBV5-1 and TRBJ2-7, with 11 positions matching TRBD2. Germline loops: CDR1 SGHRS, CDR2 YFSETQ. This CDR3 is built from 18 residues. Unmatched junction bases numbered 14, after V lost 4 bases and J lost 2 bases. CDR3 bases: TGCGCCAGCAGCGGGACTAGCGGTCCATTCACAGGGGCCTACGAGCAGTACTTC. It is translated as CASSGTSGPFTGAYEQYF.

CDR3 nucleotides: TGTGCCAGCAGTTACGAGGGGGCCTCCTACAATGAGCAGTTCTTC. Residues: CASSYEGASYNEQFF. V and J are TRBV6-5 and TRBJ2-1; TRBD1 agrees at 7 bases. The J segment lost 0 bases and the V segment lost 2 bases, leaving 1 base of the junction unmatched. Germline lookup yields CDR1 MNHEY and CDR2 SVGAGI. CDR3 length: 15 residues.

This clonotype occurred once. The chain is built from TRBV6-5 and TRBJ1-2; a weak D match, TRBD1 (5 bases). Germline CDR1 MNHEY, CDR2 SVGAGI. With 2 bases removed from V and 6 bases from J, the gap between germline ends came to 10 bases. The CDR3 is made up of 13 amino acids. CDR3: CASSYHQGNGYTF. Written as DNA, the CDR3 is TGTGCCAGCAGTTACCACCAGGGTAATGGCTACACCTTC.

J is TRBJ2-5 and V is TRBV12-3 or TRBV12-4; TRBD2 matches at 9 bases. Trimming at V came to 5 bases and at J to 5 bases, leaving 3 bases not matched to a gene. This CDR3 region has 13 residues. This CDR3 is CASSGGLAETQYF. The CDR3 nucleotides read TGTGCCAGCAGTGGGGGACTAGCCGAGACCCAGTACTTC.

The rearrangement links TRBV14 to TRBJ2-3, with unresolved D. The CDR3 covers 17 residues. CDR1 SGHDN and CDR2 FVKESK come from the germline V gene. Trimming removed 1 base at V and 1 base at J, with 15 bases between. The CDR3 DNA sequence: TGTGCCAGCAGCCAAGTGGGCCCCTCAAGAGGCACAGATACGCAGTATTTT. This encodes CASSQVGPSRGTDTQYF.

The CDR3 here is CSAVDTSNQPQHF. Written as DNA, the CDR3 is TGCAGTGCAGTGGACACAAGCAATCAGCCCCAGCATTTT. V and J are TRBV20-1 and TRBJ1-5; maybe TRBD1 (5 bases). V gave up 6 bases and J gave up 1 base, with 10 bases separating them. Germline-derived CDR1 and CDR2 are DFQATT and SNEGSKA (reference sequence). This CDR3 contains 13 residues.

This rearrangement joins TRBV6-2 or TRBV6-3 to TRBJ2-7, with 10 bases lining up with TRBD1. CDR3 length equals 14 residues. CDR1 and CDR2 (germline): MNHEY, SVGEGT. V gave up 8 bases and J gave up 4 bases; unmatched junction bases: 8. For the CDR3, the DNA is TGTGCCAGCTCTCTAATGGGACAGGGGTACGAGCAGTACTTC. Its protein is CASSLMGQGYEQYF.